The source of this T cell receptor beta chain is a study of T cells in Graves' hyperthyroidism and ophthalmopathy (dated by TCRdb to the late 2010s). Describing the broader study: Peripheral blood was collected at initial diagnosis, before any treatment. A discovery cohort of about a hundred patients, approximately 45 with Graves' ophthalmopathy and more than 55 with stable Graves' hyperthyroidism, was used to find distinguishing TCR V-J signatures. Prospective prediction of ophthalmopathy was tested in an independent validation cohort of 18 to 20 hyperthyroidism patients and 17 patients who later progressed to ophthalmopathy. For training and testing, the 100 patients in the discovery cohort were randomly divided in a 7:3 ratio. The study also compared thyroid tissue and blood T-cell repertoires from roughly six Graves' hyperthyroidism patients. Once sampling was done, hyperthyroidism patients were given methimazole at a starting dose of 30 mg daily, whereas ophthalmopathy patients were given high-dose intravenous methylprednisolone. TCR Vbeta CDR3 sequencing of some 140 peripheral blood samples (43 ophthalmopathy, over 70 hyperthyroidism and roughly 17 progressor patients) is reported in the paper.

This clonotype was observed at least ten times. No cognate antigen has been identified for it. Its ends do not fully match the called genes, so a read error is possible. Amplification of TCR beta CDR3 regions was carried out from RNA transcripts. A first-round RT-PCR of the TCR CDR3 used the HTBI primer set with the Qiagen OneStep RT-PCR kit. A second multiplex PCR round built the libraries, followed by size selection and purification. The libraries were sequenced on an Illumina HiSeq2000 using paired-end 100 bp reads. In the original analysis: SOAPnuke was used to process the raw data, throwing out any read that contained adapters or uncalled bases, had a mean Phred below 15, or lacked an exact constant-primer or identifier match. High-quality paired reads were merged using COPE v1.2.5, and each unique nucleotide sequence was defined as a clonotype. MiTCR v1.1 was used to align the clonotypes against IMGT TRBV, TRBD and TRBJ reference segments. The analysis was restricted to V-J combinations with a frequency above 0.0001, which together covered about 99% of the repertoires. The TCS score was defined as F50 (clonal expansion) divided by E x V (chaos), with BLOSUM62-based TCRdist calculated between CDR3 peptides within each V-J. Welch's t-statistics and random forest reduced 450 to 600 V-J features to fewer than 15, which were used in a naive Bayes classifier (R e1071). TCRdb cleaned the public reads at Q25 with fastp, built clones with MiXCR and kept in-frame beta chains. Every distinct CDR3 protein forms one entry, paired with its most common genes and DNA. Clone size and V and J calls follow TCRdb, not the original study. For this sample there are hundreds of thousands of distinct CDR3 sequences; about 17% appear just once. 28% of the sample rests with the top ten.

From the cysteine through the phenylalanine, the CDR3 covers 12 amino acids. Only the CDR3 portion is preserved as DNA: 36 bases, with reading frame beginning at the first base. In the ophthalmopathy patients, disease was moderately to severely active, with a Clinical Activity Score of 3 or more, a NOSPECS grade of 4 or more, and a duration of less than 3 months. The study excluded patients with uncontrolled infections, other autoimmune diseases, pregnancy or lactation. Diagnoses relied on clinical symptoms, serum thyroxine and TRAb, thyroid ultrasound and orbital computed tomography. Ficoll-Paque density gradient centrifugation was used to isolate PBMCs from approximately 11 ml of fresh peripheral blood. Trizol reagent was used to extract total RNA, and RNA quality was then checked on an Agilent 2100 Bioanalyzer. The full study reports these points: Ophthalmopathy was separated from stable hyperthyroidism by a 13 V-J signature model, with 87.88% sensitivity and about 84% specificity obtained in cross-validation and 80%/75% obtained in testing. Most expanded thyroid clonotypes (frequency above 0.001) were also detected in blood, a finding suggesting that blood repertoires may reflect thyroid immune responses. During validation, the model predicted progression to ophthalmopathy a median of roughly 7.1 months ahead of onset, with around 70% sensitivity and 72% to 80% specificity. Sample size was not statistically predetermined, and blinding of investigators to group allocation was not performed.

The chain couples TRBV12-3 or TRBV12-4 to TRBJ2-2; the D region possibly corresponds to TRBD1 (5 bases align). The sequenced sample was blood. The sequence was obtained from a woman younger than 30 with Graves' ophthalmopathy. The sequenced DNA is TGTGCAAGCAGGGCAGAGACCGGGGAGCTGTTTTTT. Protein translation: CASRAETGELFF.